This entry describes one TCR beta chain. Its antigen remains unknown. The sample comes from a study of shared clonotypes between healthy human individuals. The study, taken as a whole, reports: Inspection by rarefaction showed sorted-subset sequencing to be incomplete despite large depth.

Germline lookup yields CDR1 LGHNA and CDR2 YNFKEQ. V shed 4 bases, J shed 3 bases, and the junction held 9 bases outside the gene matches. The CDR3 sequence is 18 residues long. Clones were read by immunoSEQ multiplex PCR, and TCRdb kept only the in-frame ones, dropping some. Counted here are over a million clones, around 97% occurring once; the ten biggest clones make up roughly 1.2%. The specimen was naive CD4+ T cells sorted from blood. Subset: CD45RA+ positively selected. This receptor was identified in a man younger than 45 in good health. This chain connects TRBV4-2 to TRBJ2-3; 14 positions agree with TRBD2. CDR3 bases: TGTGCCAGCAGCCCTCGTGGGACTAGCGGGAGAAGAACAGATACGCAGTATTTT. Translating it yields CASSPRGTSGRRTDTQYF.